Given below is one T cell receptor beta chain in context. Antigen: not known. This PCR relied on a set of 60 Vbeta primers and 13 Jbeta primers. Sequencing used immunoSEQ multiplex PCR; TCRdb keeps in-frame clones, though not all of them. The data show 150,000 to 200,000 clones, 80% to 85% seen once. The CDR3 consists of 16 residues. The V gene's germline CDR1 is MNHEY and CDR2 SVGAGI. The V and J ends lost 2 bases and 10 bases respectively, with 22 bases between them. The data were taken from a study of cytomegalovirus exposure and HLA in healthy donors. Findings and caveats of the study: TCR beta sequences reportedly predicted most subjects' HLA-A and HLA-B alleles accurately. V- and J-gene trimming of TCR beta was linked (in a later analysis) to a missense DCLRE1C variant. In an earlier analysis, most TCR beta V segments were productive about 87% or about 30% of the time. It was only CMV serostatus that was available as immune exposure information.

Sample: PBMCs. The clonotype originates from a woman between 25 and 40 years old in good health and CMV-seronegative. The chain uses TRBV6-5 and TRBJ2-3; the D gene is possibly TRBD2 (6 bases). In nucleotides, the CDR3 is TGTGCCAGCAGTTACCCCACTGAACGCGGGATCGATGCGCAGTATTTT. It yields the protein CASSYPTERGIDAQYF.